This is a list of T cell receptor beta chains from one sample in a study of cytomegalovirus exposure and HLA in healthy donors. Produced via immunoSEQ multiplex PCR; TCRdb's table is partial and in-frame only. The table includes under 170,000 clones, around 79% detected once. Input material: PBMCs. Receptors originate from a human donor in good health. Both conserved end residues are part of each CDR3. A D gene is named only where the DNA matches it firmly. Clone size is shown for a subset of rows, as once, few, many or a class of expanded clone.

clone size | D gene | J gene | V gene | CDR3 DNA | CDR3 protein
once | TRBD2 | TRBJ2-7 | TRBV19 | TGTGCCAGTAGTATGTTTCTAGCGGGAGAAGACGAGCAGTACTTC | CASSMFLAGEDEQYF
NA | NA | TRBJ1-5 | TRBV18 | TGTGCCAGCTCACCGGACTGGGATCAGCCCCAGCATTTT | CASSPDWDQPQHF
few | NA | TRBJ1-3 | TRBV12-5 | TGTGCTAGTGGAAGGGACAACCTTCCTGGAAACACCATATATTTT | CASGRDNLPGNTIYF
NA | TRBD2 | TRBJ2-1 | TRBV7-8 | TGTGCCAGCAGCTTAGTGTCGCTAGCGGGGGCACACGAGCAGTTCTTC | CASSLVSLAGAHEQFF
NA | TRBD2 | TRBJ2-1 | TRBV28 | TGTGCCAGCCGGTTGGGGATCCTAGCGGGAGAAAGATACAATGAGCAGTTCTTC | CASRLGILAGERYNEQFF
NA | TRBD2 | TRBJ2-1 | TRBV2 | TGTGCCAGCAGCGACGGGGGGACTAGACTCTCCTACAATGAGCAGTTCTTC | CASSDGGTRLSYNEQFF
NA | NA | TRBJ2-7 | TRBV30 | TGTGCCTGGAGTGGGGGAGGATCAAGCTACGAGCAGTACTTC | CAWSGGGSSYEQYF
NA | TRBD1 | TRBJ2-1 | TRBV6-5 | TGTGCCAGCAGTCGGGACAGCTCACCTTACAATGAGCAGTTCTTC | CASSRDSSPYNEQFF
NA | TRBD1 | TRBJ1-2 | TRBV10-3 | TGTGCCATCAGCCCCGGGACAGGGAATGGCTACACCTTC | CAISPGTGNGYTF
NA | TRBD1 | TRBJ1-1 | TRBV5-6 | TGTGCCAGCAGCTTGGTCCGGGACAGGGTCATTTGGGGCACTGAAGCTTTCTTT | CASSLVRDRVIWGTEAFF
NA | NA | TRBJ1-2 | TRBV4-1 | TGCGCCAGCAGCCAAGGAGGGCAGGGACACTTC | CASSQGGQGHF
NA | NA | TRBJ2-3 | TRBV7-8 | TGTGCCAGCAGCATCCGACTAGAAAGGAGAGATACGCAGTATTTT | CASSIRLERRDTQYF
NA | NA | TRBJ2-1 | TRBV9 | TGTGCCAGCAGCGTCGGAGGCTCCTACAATGAGCAGTTCTTC | CASSVGGSYNEQFF
NA | NA | TRBJ1-4 | TRBV6-1 | TGTGCCAGCAGTGCCGAGGGGGCAACTAATGAAAAACTGTTTTTT | CASSAEGATNEKLFF
few | NA | TRBJ1-1 | TRBV5-4 | TGTGCCAGCAGCTTGGGGGGGGGTGGAGGCACTGAAGCTTTCTTT | CASSLGGGGGTEAFF
NA | TRBD1 | TRBJ1-1 | TRBV2 | TGTGCCAGCATCTTGGACAGGTTGGGAACTGAAGCTTTCTTT | CASILDRLGTEAFF
NA | NA | TRBJ2-6 | TRBV7-2 | TGTGCCAGCAGCTTAGTGCTAGGAAGGGGTCCAGGGGCCAACGTCCTGACTTTC | CASSLVLGRGPGANVLTF
few | TRBD1 | TRBJ2-2 | TRBV4-1 | TGCGCCAGCAGCCTATTAGCACACAGGGGGAACACCGGGGAGCTGTTTTTT | CASSLLAHRGNTGELFF
NA | NA | TRBJ2-5 | TRBV7-2 | TGTGCCAGCAGAGCCCAAGAGACCCAGTACTTC | CASRAQETQYF
NA | TRBD1 | TRBJ1-1 | TRBV6-5 | TGTGCCAGCAGTTGGACAGGGGGCACTGAAGCTTTCTTT | CASSWTGGTEAFF
NA | TRBD2 | TRBJ2-7 | TRBV7-2 | TGTGCCAGCAGCTTAGGGGTCGGGACTAGCGGTGCCTATCGGGGGGAGCAGTACTTC | CASSLGVGTSGAYRGEQYF
NA | NA | TRBJ2-1 | TRBV1 | TGCACCAGCAGCCAACGCCCCGGTCGGTACAATGAGCAGTTCTTC | CTSSQRPGRYNEQFF
few | NA | TRBJ1-1 | TRBV19 | TGTGCCAGTAGTCCAGGGAAGAGGACTGAAGCTTTCTTT | CASSPGKRTEAFF
NA | NA | TRBJ1-1 | TRBV6-5 | TGTGCCAGCACCCCTTCGGACACGAACACTGAAGCTTTCTTT | CASTPSDTNTEAFF
NA | TRBD2 | TRBJ2-2 | TRBV14 | TGTGCCAGCAGACCGACTCGAACTAGCGCGACCGGGGAGCTGTTTTTT | CASRPTRTSATGELFF
NA | TRBD1 | TRBJ1-1 | TRBV14 | TGTGCCAGCAGCCAAACAGGGGACACTGAAGCTTTCTTT | CASSQTGDTEAFF
once | TRBD2 | TRBJ2-3 | TRBV18 | TGTGCCAGCTCACGACTCGCTATTAGCGGGGGGTCGACTAGCACAGATACGCAGTATTTT | CASSRLAISGGSTSTDTQYF
NA | NA | TRBJ2-2 | TRBV2 | TGTGTGAGCGCGAGGTCCGGGGAGCTGTTTTTT | CVSARSGELFF
NA | TRBD1 | TRBJ2-1 | TRBV27 | TGTGCCAGCAGTTCTCCGGGACAGGAGGTATATGAGCAGTTCTTC | CASSSPGQEVYEQFF
NA | NA | TRBJ1-5 | TRBV1 | TGCACCAGCAGCCAAGGGGCCCGGAGCAATCAGCCCCAGCATTTT | CTSSQGARSNQPQHF
NA | TRBD2 | TRBJ2-2 | TRBV5-4 | TGTGCCAGCAGCCCGGGGACTAGCGGACCTACCGGGGAGCTGTTTTTT | CASSPGTSGPTGELFF
NA | NA | TRBJ1-1 | TRBV4-1 | TGCGCCAGCAGCCATATACAGGGGAACACTGAAGCTTTCTTT | CASSHIQGNTEAFF
NA | TRBD1 | TRBJ2-7 | TRBV28 | TGTGCCAGCAGTATCGGGACAGGGGGCTTCGAGCAGTACTTC | CASSIGTGGFEQYF
NA | TRBD2 | TRBJ2-1 | TRBV18 | TGTGCCAGCTCACCACTCGGGACTAGCTCACCCGGCTCCTACAATGAGCAGTTCTTC | CASSPLGTSSPGSYNEQFF
once | TRBD1 | TRBJ2-7 | TRBV10-2 | TGCGCCAGCAGTGATGTGGGACAGGGGCCCTACGAGCAGTACTTC | CASSDVGQGPYEQYF
few | TRBD2 | TRBJ2-7 | TRBV5-5 | TGTGCCAGCAGCTTGGTGCCCGGGAGGGCTTCCTACGAGCAGTACTTC | CASSLVPGRASYEQYF
NA | NA | TRBJ2-5 | TRBV7-8 | TGTGCCAGCAGCTTACGGGGGGCCATGAGAGGAGAGACCCAGTACTTC | CASSLRGAMRGETQYF
NA | NA | TRBJ2-3 | TRBV10-2 | TGCGCCAGCAGGCAGGGGATAGAAACAGATACGCAGTATTTT | CASRQGIETDTQYF
NA | NA | TRBJ1-5 | TRBV14 | TGTGCCAGCAGCCAAGAACGGGGGGTTATATTTGAGCCCCAGCATTTT | CASSQERGVIFEPQHF
NA | NA | TRBJ1-1 | TRBV2 | TGTGCCAGCACCCGTCTTGTGAACACTGAAGCTTTCTTT | CASTRLVNTEAFF
few | NA | TRBJ1-1 | TRBV5-4 | TGTGCCAGCAGCTTGAATACAGGGTCTGAAGCTTTCTTT | CASSLNTGSEAFF
NA | NA | TRBJ1-1 | TRBV6-5 | TGTGCCAGCAGTTACGGGGCGGCGAACACTGAAGCTTTCTTT | CASSYGAANTEAFF
NA | TRBD1 | TRBJ2-2 | TRBV6-5 | TGTGCCAGCAGTCACCCAGGGGGAGCCGGGGAGCTGTTTTTT | CASSHPGGAGELFF
NA | NA | TRBJ1-2 | TRBV19 | TGTGCCAGTAGTATTCTCCCAGGGGAAGGCTACACCTTC | CASSILPGEGYTF
NA | TRBD1 | TRBJ2-7 | TRBV5-1 | TGCGCCAGCAGGAGGGGGAGTCAGGACAGGGGCTACGAGCAGTACTTC | CASRRGSQDRGYEQYF